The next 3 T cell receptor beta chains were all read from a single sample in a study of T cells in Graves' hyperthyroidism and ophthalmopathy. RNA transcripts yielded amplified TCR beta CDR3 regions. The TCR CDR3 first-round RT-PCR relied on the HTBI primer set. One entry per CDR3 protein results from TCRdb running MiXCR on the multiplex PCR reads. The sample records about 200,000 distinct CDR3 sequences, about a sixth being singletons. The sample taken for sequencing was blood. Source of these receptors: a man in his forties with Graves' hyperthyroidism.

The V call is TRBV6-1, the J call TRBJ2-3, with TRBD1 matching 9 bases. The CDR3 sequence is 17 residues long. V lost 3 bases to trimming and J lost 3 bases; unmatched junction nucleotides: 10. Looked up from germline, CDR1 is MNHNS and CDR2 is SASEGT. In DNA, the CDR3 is TGTGCCAGCAGTGAGTACAGGGGGCGAGTGAGAACAGATACGCAGTATTTT. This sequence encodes CASSEYRGRVRTDTQYF.

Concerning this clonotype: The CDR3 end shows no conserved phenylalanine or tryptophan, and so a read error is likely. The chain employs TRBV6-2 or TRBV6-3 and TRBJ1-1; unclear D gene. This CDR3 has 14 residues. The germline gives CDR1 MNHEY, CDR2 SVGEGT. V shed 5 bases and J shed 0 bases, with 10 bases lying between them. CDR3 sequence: CASSTLWLNTEAFC. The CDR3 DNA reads TGTGCCAGCAGTACCCTTTGGCTGAACACTGAAGCTTTCTGT.

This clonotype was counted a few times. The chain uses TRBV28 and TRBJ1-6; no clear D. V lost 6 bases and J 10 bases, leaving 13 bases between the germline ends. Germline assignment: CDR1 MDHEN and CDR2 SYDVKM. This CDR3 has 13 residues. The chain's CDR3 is CASRPLGWSPLHF. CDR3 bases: TGTGCCAGCAGACCCCTAGGATGGTCACCCCTCCACTTT. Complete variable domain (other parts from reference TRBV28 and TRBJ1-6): DVKVTQSSRYLVKRTGEKVFLECVQDMDHENMFWYRQDPGLGLRLIYFSYDVKMKEKGDIPEGYSVSREKKERFSLILESASTNQTSMYLCASRPLGWSPLHFGNGTRLTVT.